This record covers a single TCR beta chain. These data originate in a study of blood T cell repertoires in COVID-19. Study as a whole: Specimens from acute and convalescent COVID-19 originated in the United States, Italy and Spain. In each case, the material was cDNA or gDNA derived from T cells, B-cell-depleted T cells, or PBMCs.

With 9 bases clipped from V and 6 bases from J, the junction kept 8 bases outside the gene matches. The length of the CDR3 is 13 residues. Germline-derived CDR1 and CDR2 are LNHDA and SQIVND (reference sequence). The authors' processing: Amplification of reference gene primers was used by the study to estimate nucleated cell counts. Some clones are missing from TCRdb's copy, which holds only in-frame ones; the method was immunoSEQ multiplex PCR. That table is the source of V, J and clone size, and D and trimming were worked out from the DNA. The sample carries about 30,000 clones, approximately 80% recorded once.

This sequence originates from an elderly man with acute or convalescent COVID-19. The genes are TRBV19 and TRBJ2-7; 10 bases line up with TRBD1. Sequenced: peripheral blood. In nucleotides, the CDR3 is TGTGCCAGCGCCGGGACAGGGGAAGCCGAGCAGTACTTC. This encodes CASAGTGEAEQYF.